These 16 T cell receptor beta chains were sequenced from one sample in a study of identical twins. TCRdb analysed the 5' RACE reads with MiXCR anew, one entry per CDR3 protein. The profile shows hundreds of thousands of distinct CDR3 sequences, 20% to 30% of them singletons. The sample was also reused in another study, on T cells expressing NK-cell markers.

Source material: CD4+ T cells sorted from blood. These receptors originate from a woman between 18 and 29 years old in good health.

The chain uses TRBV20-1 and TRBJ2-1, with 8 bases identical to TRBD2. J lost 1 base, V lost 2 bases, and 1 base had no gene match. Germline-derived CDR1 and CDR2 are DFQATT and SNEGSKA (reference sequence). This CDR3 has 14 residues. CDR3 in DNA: TGCAGTGCTAGAACTAGCGGTTCCTACAATGAGCAGTTCTTC. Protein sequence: CSARTSGSYNEQFF.

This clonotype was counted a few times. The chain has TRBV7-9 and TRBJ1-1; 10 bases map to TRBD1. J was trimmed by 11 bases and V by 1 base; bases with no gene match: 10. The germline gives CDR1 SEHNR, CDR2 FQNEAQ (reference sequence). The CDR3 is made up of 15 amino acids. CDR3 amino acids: CASSLGWSGQGPAFF. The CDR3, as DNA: TGTGCCAGCAGCTTAGGGTGGTCGGGACAGGGGCCGGCTTTCTTT.

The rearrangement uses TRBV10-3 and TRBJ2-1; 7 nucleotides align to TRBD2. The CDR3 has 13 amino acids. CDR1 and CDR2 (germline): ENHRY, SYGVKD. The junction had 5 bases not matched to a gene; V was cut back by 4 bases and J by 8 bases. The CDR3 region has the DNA TGTGCCATCAGTGGGACTAGATCCCATGAGCAGTTCTTC. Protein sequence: CAISGTRSHEQFF.

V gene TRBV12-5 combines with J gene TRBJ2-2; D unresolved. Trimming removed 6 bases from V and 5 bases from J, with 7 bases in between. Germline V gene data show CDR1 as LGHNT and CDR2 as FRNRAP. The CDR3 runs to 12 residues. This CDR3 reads CASGVDTGELFF. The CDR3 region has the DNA TGTGCTAGTGGCGTAGATACCGGGGAGCTGTTTTTT.

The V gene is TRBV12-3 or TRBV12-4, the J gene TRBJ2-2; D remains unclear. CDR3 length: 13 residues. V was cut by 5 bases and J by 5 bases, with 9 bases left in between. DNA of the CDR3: TGTGCCAGCAGTCCACGAGAGACCGGGGAGCTGTTTTTT. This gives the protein CASSPRETGELFF.

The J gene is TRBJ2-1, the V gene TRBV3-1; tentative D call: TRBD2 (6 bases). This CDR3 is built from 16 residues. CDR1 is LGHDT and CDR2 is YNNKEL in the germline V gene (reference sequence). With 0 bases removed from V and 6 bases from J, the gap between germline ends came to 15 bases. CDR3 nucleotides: TGTGCCAGCAGCCAAGAGCGCGCGGGGAACCGCAATGAGCAGTTCTTC. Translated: CASSQERAGNRNEQFF.

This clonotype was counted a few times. The DNA of the CDR3 is TGTGCCAGCAGTTACTCTAGCGGGGGGAATGAGCAGTTCTTC. Protein sequence: CASSYSSGGNEQFF. V is TRBV6-2 or TRBV6-3 and J is TRBJ2-1, with 10 bases identical to TRBD2. The ends lost 0 bases at V and 7 bases at J; junction bases unmatched: 0. The CDR3 extends over 14 amino acids. Looked up from germline, CDR1 is MNHEY and CDR2 is SVGEGT.

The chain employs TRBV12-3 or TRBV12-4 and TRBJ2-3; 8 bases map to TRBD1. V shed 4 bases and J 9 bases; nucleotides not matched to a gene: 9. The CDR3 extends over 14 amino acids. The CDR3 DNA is TGTGCCAGCAGTTCCGGACAGGGCCCTTCCACGCAGTATTTT. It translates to CASSSGQGPSTQYF.

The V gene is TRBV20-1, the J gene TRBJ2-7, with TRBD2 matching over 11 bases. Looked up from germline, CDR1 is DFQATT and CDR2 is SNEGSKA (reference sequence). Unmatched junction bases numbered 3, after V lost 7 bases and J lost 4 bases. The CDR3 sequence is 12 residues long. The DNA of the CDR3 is TGCAGTGGGCTAGCGGGGGGTTACGAGCAGTACTTC. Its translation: CSGLAGGYEQYF.

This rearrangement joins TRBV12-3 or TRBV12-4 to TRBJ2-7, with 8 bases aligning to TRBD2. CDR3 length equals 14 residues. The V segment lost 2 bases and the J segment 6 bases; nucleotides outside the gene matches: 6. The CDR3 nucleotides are TGTGCCAGCAGTTTAAGCGTAGCGGGGCGCGAGCAGTACTTC. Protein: CASSLSVAGREQYF.

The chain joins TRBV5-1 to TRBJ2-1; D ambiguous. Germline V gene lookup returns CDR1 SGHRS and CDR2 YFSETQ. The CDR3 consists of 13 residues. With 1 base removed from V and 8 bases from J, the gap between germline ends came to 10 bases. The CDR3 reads CASSLTPNDEQFF. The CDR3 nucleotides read TGCGCCAGCAGCTTGACCCCAAATGATGAGCAGTTCTTC. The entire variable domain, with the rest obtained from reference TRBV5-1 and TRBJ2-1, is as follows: KAGVTQTPRYLIKTRGQQVTLSCSPISGHRSVSWYQQTPGQGLQFLFEYFSETQRNKGNFPGRFSGRQFSNSRSEMNVSTLELGDSALYLCASSLTPNDEQFFGPGTRLTVL.

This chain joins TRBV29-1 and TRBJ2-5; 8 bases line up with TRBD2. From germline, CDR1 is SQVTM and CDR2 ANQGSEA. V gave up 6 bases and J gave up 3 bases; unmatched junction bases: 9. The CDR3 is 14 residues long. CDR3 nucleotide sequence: TGCAGCGTCGGCGGGGGGCGTACTAAAGAGACCCAGTACTTC. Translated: CSVGGGRTKETQYF.

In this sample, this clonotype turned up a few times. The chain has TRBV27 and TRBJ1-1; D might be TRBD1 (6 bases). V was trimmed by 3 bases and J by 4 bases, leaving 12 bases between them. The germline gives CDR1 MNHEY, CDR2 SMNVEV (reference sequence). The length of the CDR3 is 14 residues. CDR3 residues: CASSFRGQVTEAFF. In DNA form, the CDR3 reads TGTGCCAGCAGTTTTCGGGGGCAAGTCACTGAAGCTTTCTTT.

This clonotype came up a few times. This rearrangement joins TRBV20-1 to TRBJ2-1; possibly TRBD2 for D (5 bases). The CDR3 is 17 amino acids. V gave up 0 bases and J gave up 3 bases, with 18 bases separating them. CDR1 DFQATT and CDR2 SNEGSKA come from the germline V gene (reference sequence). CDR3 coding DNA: TGCAGTGCTAGAGACCCCCGGGGAGCGATCGACTACAATGAGCAGTTCTTC. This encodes CSARDPRGAIDYNEQFF.

CDR3 sequence reads: CASSPIGQPNGYTF. The CDR3 region has the DNA TGTGCCAGCTCACCGATCGGACAGCCTAATGGCTACACCTTC. The chain uses TRBV18 and TRBJ1-2, with D possibly TRBD1 on 6 matching bases. CDR3 length: 14 residues. Germline V gene data show CDR1 as KGHSH and CDR2 as LQKENI. Trimming removed 3 bases from V and 6 bases from J, with 14 bases in between.

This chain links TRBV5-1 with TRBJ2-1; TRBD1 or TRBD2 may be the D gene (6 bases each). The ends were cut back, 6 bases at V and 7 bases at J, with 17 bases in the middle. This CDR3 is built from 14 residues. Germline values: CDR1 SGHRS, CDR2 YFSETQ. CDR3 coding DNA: TGCGCCAGCACCGAGGGGGGAAGGGAAAATGAGCAGTTCTTC. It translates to CASTEGGRENEQFF.